This T cell receptor beta chain was recovered during a study of cytomegalovirus exposure and HLA in healthy donors (TCRdb year 2017). Context from the whole study: An earlier analysis of some 620 of the donors reported 276 Gb of sequence data and some 110 million unique TCR beta sequences obtained from about 200 million T cells. An early release that covered around 590 HLA-typed donors contained about 290 gigabases of sequencing data and about 93 million unique TCR sequences. Of the 300 to 400 genotyped donors, over 65% fell in the genetic ancestry cluster associated with self-reported Caucasian donors. The study aimed to test whether cataloging public T cell receptors could reveal signatures of past pathogen exposure. The T cell repertoires of under 750 subjects were profiled by immunosequencing and related to cytomegalovirus serostatus. Besides the first cohort of roughly 660 subjects, a separate validation cohort made up of 90 to 150 different subjects was used. The study combined high-throughput TCR immunosequencing, statistical association of individual TCRs with disease status, and machine learning to predict cytomegalovirus infection status. A later analysis re-examined previously published TCR beta repertoires from roughly 720 donors and added high-resolution HLA genotyping to investigate patterns of TCR occurrence. The later analysis used no new phenotypic data to find candidate immune exposures, relying instead on TCR beta sequences and their occurrence across donors. In an earlier analysis of more than 550 of the donors, high-throughput TCR beta sequencing was used to judge whether each TCR beta V gene segment behaved as functional or pseudogenic. Donor age, sex, ethnicity and CMV serostatus were compiled together with the repertoire data. A later genetic analysis used genome-wide SNP genotypes for about 60% of the roughly 670 donors, treating that subset as a discovery cohort. Every repertoire in the discovery cohort had been generated on one and the same sequencing platform. Class I and class II HLA loci were covered by the typing at four-digit resolution. The number of typed donors differed by locus: about 629-630 for A, B, C, DRB1 and DQB1; approximately 540 for DQA1; about 600 for DPA1; and some 450 for DPB1. Four to six DR-DQ haplotypes were handled as single units for association and clustering, since linkage in the cohort was strong. Among some 400 genotyped donors of the cohort, an average of around 240,000 unique TCR beta nucleotide sequences were sequenced per donor, approximately 20% of them non-productive. Overall results and qualifications from the work: The sequencing pipeline was judged likely to have produced a cluster of highly shared sequence variants as a technical artifact. Correlated functional status among segregating V segments might reflect linkage disequilibrium, but an unknown experimental factor could not be ruled out. Compared with equally common non-associated chains, HLA-associated TCR beta chains in a later analysis were more clonally expanded and had lower generation probabilities. A later analysis associated 15,000 or so TCR beta sequences with specific HLA alleles at a false discovery rate of 0.05. An earlier analysis of approximately 600 of the donors showed that most TCR beta V segments appeared in productive rearrangements either about 90% or about 30% of the time, which broadly matched IMGT annotations. Because counts were too low, 15 to 20 rarely observed V segments, including chromosome 9 orphons, were excluded from the earlier analysis of 587 of the donors. According to a later analysis, parvovirus B19, influenza, CMV and Epstein-Barr virus appeared linked to several top co-occurrence clusters. Immune exposure information for the cohort was limited to CMV serostatus. Across donors, most TCR sequences were observed very rarely, whereas some public TCRs were present in many individuals. Sequencing depth was assumed to be roughly uniform across donors in the presence/absence analyses, though that assumption may not hold. Strong co-occurrence of HLA alleles, especially DR and DQ, made assigning TCR associations to individual alleles difficult. According to a later genetic analysis, donors in an Asian-associated ancestry cluster had fewer N-insertions in productive TCRs than the approximately 630-donor mean. The classifier was reported to diagnose cytomegalovirus status with high specificity and sensitivity in both the original cohort and the validation cohort. The cohort was sequenced for TCR beta chains only, and without alpha or paired-chain data the features that could be detected were limited. Most CMV-associated TCR beta chains appeared to be HLA-restricted in a later analysis, and the HLA associations seemed to be driven largely by CMV exposure. Because the 87-base-pair reads could not distinguish some IMGT-functional V segments, including TRBV6-2 and TRBV6-3, those segments were excluded. A further reported finding was that TCR beta sequences accurately predicted the HLA-A and HLA-B alleles for most subjects in the first cohort. V-gene and J-gene trimming of TCR beta chains was associated with a missense DCLRE1C variant in a later genetic analysis, and the association was replicated in an independent cohort. Because HLA typing was missing for some donors at each locus, association tests included only the typed subset. In the study, approximately 160 TCR beta chains were listed as associated with cytomegalovirus. According to a later analysis, TCR association rates differed among HLA loci, with DRB1 alleles showing the most associated TCRs and HLA-C alleles showing the fewest. In vitro tests confirmed that three of the cytomegalovirus-associated TCR beta chains recognize cytomegalovirus antigens. The authors suggested that the approach could potentially be extended to other disease states and immunological phenotypes.

Comment on this clone: The antigen this receptor binds is unknown. The sample holds no much larger clone one base away, and base qualities are not on file.

The library was produced with the immunoSEQ multiplex PCR assay. A mixture of 60 forward primers for TCR Vbeta segments and 13 reverse primers for TCR Jbeta segments was used in the multiplex PCR. The CDR3 region of rearranged TCR beta genes was amplified from genomic DNA with a multiplex PCR assay. Amplified TCR beta libraries were sequenced as 87-base-pair reads on the Illumina HiSeq System. Concerning the study's data processing: A later analysis counted approximately 76 million unique TCR beta chains across the 650 to 800 repertoires, and about 10 million of these chains were shared by at least two donors. To remove PCR and sequencing errors, raw reads were error-corrected and collapsed into unique sequences using a nearest-neighbor algorithm that merged closely related sequences. CDR3 sequences were aligned to IMGT reference sequences to assign V, D and J gene segments. Each retained sequence needed at least a six-nucleotide match to both a V gene segment and a J gene segment. A rearrangement counted as productive if the CDR3 had no stop codons and remained in frame with V and J, and every other rearrangement counted as non-productive. Following IMGT convention, CDR3 was defined as the stretch from the second conserved V-encoded cysteine up to the conserved J-encoded phenylalanine. In an earlier analysis of some 550 of the donors, sequences lacking an unambiguous match to a single V gene segment were excluded. An earlier analysis of 450 to 650 of the donors called V segments functional above 56.7% productive rearrangements and segregating when the between-donor standard deviation exceeded 5%. To diagnose cytomegalovirus status from the catalog of TCR beta chain sequences, a statistical classification framework was built. In a later analysis, V and J genes were assigned by comparing TCR nucleotide sequences against IMGT/GENE-DB human TR gene sequences. Using the TCRdist pipeline, a later analysis assigned CDR3 sequences along with most-parsimonious VDJ recombination scenarios. In a later analysis, every TCR beta chain was defined by the combination of its CDR3 amino acid sequence and its V-gene family, and reads without a unique V-gene family were dropped. A later analysis removed 592 highly shared, low-generation-probability nucleotide sequences to deal with suspected cross-contamination and a sequencing artifact. A later analysis calculated a clonal expansion index for each public chain from normalized within-repertoire ranks of inferred template counts. In a later analysis, generation probabilities were computed using a VDJ recombination model fitted to out-of-frame rearrangements, and the results were checked against IGoR. In a later analysis, TCR-TCR, TCR-HLA and TCR-CMV co-occurrence was scored with hypergeometric tests, and a repertoire-size bias correction was applied to TCR pairs. In a later analysis, false discovery rates were estimated by permuting HLA or CMV assignments 20 times. A later analysis grouped co-occurring TCRs with DBSCAN, adding TCRdist sequence similarity when clustering within HLA-allele-positive subsets. Repertoires with fewer than 30,000 or more than 120,000 public chains, plus five repertoires with anomalous nucleotide sharing, were excluded from co-occurrence clustering. TCRdb obtained this table from immuneACCESS and retained in-frame rearrangements with V and J assigned. These tables miss some clones; where compared with another copy, unresolved V genes account for less than half of the shortfall, and the remainder is unexplained. Clone size and V and J calls were adopted from that table, with D and trimming inferred from the DNA. This sample lists some 140,000 clones; around 79% were detected once. 1.2% to 1.5% of the sample belongs to the ten largest clones.

The cohort consisted of hundreds of healthy bone marrow donors. All cohort members were sampled while nominally healthy, although unrecorded immune exposures were likely present. The donor was CMV seronegative and belonged to the group of 352 seronegative cohort members. Each donor provided a peripheral blood sample, and peripheral blood mononuclear cells were used for TCR beta sequencing. Genomic DNA extraction from the blood cell samples was performed with the Qiagen DNeasy Blood Extraction Kit. V and J are truncated by 6 bases and 5 bases respectively, leaving an intervening sequence of 9 bases. CDR1 and CDR2 are drawn from the germline V gene: MNHNS, SASEGT. The CDR3 runs 12 amino acids, cysteine and phenylalanine included. The kept DNA is CDR3 alone, 36 bases in frame from the first base.

In this chain, TRBV6-1 is recombined with TRBJ2-3; the D gene is possibly TRBD1, with 5 bases matching. Sequenced input: PBMCs. This receptor was obtained from a woman aged 40 to 55 in good health and CMV-seronegative. CDR3 reads: CASRQAGDTQYF. The DNA sequence is as follows: TGTGCCAGCAGACAGGCAGGAGATACGCAGTATTTT.